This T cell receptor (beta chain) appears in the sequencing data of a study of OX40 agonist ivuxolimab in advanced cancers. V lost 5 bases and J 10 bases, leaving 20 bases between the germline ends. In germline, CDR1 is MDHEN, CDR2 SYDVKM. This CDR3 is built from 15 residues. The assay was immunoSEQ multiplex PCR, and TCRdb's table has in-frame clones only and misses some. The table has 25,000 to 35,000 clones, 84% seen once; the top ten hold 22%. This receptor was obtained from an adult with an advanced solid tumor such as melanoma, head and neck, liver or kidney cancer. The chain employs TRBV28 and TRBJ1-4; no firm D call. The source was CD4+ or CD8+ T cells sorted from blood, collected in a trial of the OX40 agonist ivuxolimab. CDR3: CASSNNRGRELKLFF. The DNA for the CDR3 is TGTGCCAGCAGTAACAACAGAGGGCGCGAATTAAAACTGTTTTTT.